What follows are 17 T cell receptor beta chains derived from one specimen sequenced in a study of cytomegalovirus exposure and HLA in healthy donors. Sequenced by immunoSEQ multiplex PCR; TCRdb stores in-frame clones only, minus some. Here the sample spans tens of thousands of clones, about 93% being singletons. Sample: PBMCs. The receptors shown here come from a woman aged 18-29 years in good health and CMV-seropositive.

This chain connects TRBV18 to TRBJ2-1; 12 nucleotides line up with TRBD2. The V gene end was trimmed by 6 bases and the J gene end by 9 bases; junction bases not matched to a gene: 9. The CDR3 has 15 residues. Germline CDR1 KGHSH, CDR2 LQKENI. The CDR3 bases are TGTGCCAGCTCGAGCGGACTAGCGGGGATGGGTGAGCAGTTCTTC. This codes for CASSSGLAGMGEQFF.

This sequence joins TRBV28 and TRBJ2-7; D perhaps matches TRBD1 (5 bases). Germline V gene lookup returns CDR1 MDHEN and CDR2 SYDVKM. The V and J ends lost 4 bases and 4 bases respectively, with 17 bases between them. The CDR3 sequence is 15 residues long. The CDR3 coding sequence is TGTGCCAGCAGTTCCCTCCAGGGCTTTATGTACGAGCAGTACTTC. Translation gives CASSSLQGFMYEQYF.

DNA of the CDR3: TGCGCCAGCAGCCCGGGGGGGGCAAATGAGCAGTTCTTC. The encoded protein is CASSPGGANEQFF. The chain links TRBV5-1 to TRBJ2-1, with 8 bases matching TRBD2. The CDR3 totals 13 residues. V trimming: 4 bases; J trimming: 7 bases; junction bases outside the gene matches: 4. The germline CDR1 and CDR2 sequences are SGHRS and YFSETQ.

CDR3 coding DNA: TGCGCCAGCAGTGGGACAGTGAACACTGAAGCTTTCTTT. Amino acid sequence: CASSGTVNTEAFF. The chain carries TRBV10-1 and TRBJ1-1, with D possibly being TRBD1 (6 bases). The CDR3 contains 13 residues. V was cut by 4 bases and J by 0 bases, with 6 bases left in between. Germline assignment: CDR1 WNHNN and CDR2 SYGVQD (reference sequence).

The CDR3 is CASTVSGNTIYF. In nucleotides, the CDR3 is TGTGCCAGTACAGTCTCTGGAAACACCATATATTTT. V gene TRBV19 combines with J gene TRBJ1-3; D gene ambiguous. CDR1 and CDR2 (germline): LNHDA, SQIVND (reference sequence). CDR3 length: 12 amino acids. V was clipped by 7 bases and J by 0 bases, with 4 bases between them.

This clone was counted a single time. The V call is TRBV7-9, the J call TRBJ1-1; 7 bases fit TRBD1. CDR3 size: 13 residues. Germline CDR1 is SEHNR and CDR2 is FQNEAQ (reference sequence). Germline trimming cut 4 bases from V and 7 bases from J; bases unmatched to any gene: 6. The CDR3 loop is CASSSRGGHEAFF. The CDR3 nucleotides are TGTGCCAGCAGCTCCCGAGGGGGCCATGAAGCTTTCTTT.

This clone showed up just once. The rearrangement joins TRBV5-1 to TRBJ1-5, with D possibly matching TRBD1 (5 bases). V was cut by 6 bases and J by 3 bases, with 16 bases left in between. Germline V gene lookup returns CDR1 SGHRS and CDR2 YFSETQ. The CDR3 runs 15 residues. DNA of the CDR3: TGCGCCAGCACACCCGGGGGGGGGAACAATCAGCCCCAGCATTTT. Translating it yields CASTPGGGNNQPQHF.

V gene TRBV7-8 combines with J gene TRBJ2-2; perhaps TRBD2 as D (5 bases). CDR1 and CDR2 (germline): SGHVS, FQNEAQ. The CDR3 is 16 amino acids. Trimming removed 2 bases from V and 2 bases from J, with 12 bases in between. The CDR3 DNA reads as TGTGCCAGCAGCTTAAAGAGGGAACCTAACACCGGGGAGCTGTTTTTT. As protein: CASSLKREPNTGELFF.

The chain carries TRBV6-1 and TRBJ1-5, with D maybe TRBD1 (6 bases). Germline CDR1 reads MNHNS; CDR2 reads SASEGT. V gave up 6 bases and J gave up 0 bases, with 9 bases separating them. The CDR3 extends over 14 amino acids. CDR3 protein: CASRTGYSNQPQHF. The CDR3 DNA reads as TGTGCCAGCAGGACAGGTTATAGCAATCAGCCCCAGCATTTT.

The chain joins TRBV7-9 to TRBJ2-7; the match to TRBD1 covers 10 bases. The CDR3 is 15 residues long. Germline V gene data show CDR1 as SEHNR and CDR2 as FQNEAQ (reference sequence). J lost 6 bases, V lost 8 bases, and 13 bases had no gene match. CDR3 nucleotide sequence: TGTGCCAGCGGAAAGTTATGGGACAGGGGAGTCGAGCAGTACTTC. Translating gives CASGKLWDRGVEQYF.

The J gene is TRBJ2-7, the V gene TRBV4-1, with 8 bases lining up with TRBD1. Trimming took 0 bases from V and 3 from J; bases not matched to a gene: 4. The CDR3 runs to 15 residues. Germline CDR1 is MGHRA and CDR2 is YSYEKL. Here the CDR3 reads CASSQDWTGNYEQYF. The CDR3 region has the DNA TGCGCCAGCAGCCAAGATTGGACAGGGAACTACGAGCAGTACTTC.

CDR3 amino acids: CASSARTSGRETQYF. Here the CDR3 DNA reads TGTGCCAGCAGTGCCCGGACTAGCGGGAGGGAGACCCAGTACTTC. The chain links TRBV2 to TRBJ2-5, with 14 bases matching TRBD2. Germline V CDR1 and CDR2: SNHLY, FYNNEI. The junction had 3 bases not matched to a gene; V was cut back by 4 bases and J by 5 bases. This CDR3 has 15 amino acids.

This chain connects TRBV2 to TRBJ2-3, with TRBD1 matching over 7 bases. This CDR3 is built from 15 residues. The V and J ends lost 5 bases and 2 bases, in that order; junction bases with no gene match: 7. Germline values: CDR1 SNHLY, CDR2 FYNNEI. CDR3 loop: CASSTKDRTTDTQYF. In nucleotides, the CDR3 is TGTGCCAGCAGTACGAAGGACAGGACCACAGATACGCAGTATTTT.

The genes are TRBV6-1 and TRBJ2-3; the D gene is possibly TRBD1 (6 bases). This CDR3 is 14 amino acids long. Germline V gives CDR1 MNHNS, CDR2 SASEGT. Trimming shortened V by 6 bases and J by 4 bases, and 14 bases separated the two germline ends. The CDR3 region is CASRDRSYSDTQYF. The CDR3 DNA follows: TGTGCCAGCAGAGACAGGAGCTACTCAGATACGCAGTATTTT.

The V call is TRBV6-7, the J call TRBJ2-1; tentatively, D is TRBD1 (6 bases). TRBV6-7 is reported as an ORF; its role is uncertain. V was shortened by 4 bases and J by 7 bases, with 14 bases between the two germline ends. This CDR3 spans 14 amino acids. The CDR3 coding sequence is TGTGCCAGCAGTTGCCCAGGGGTCGAGAATGAGCAGTTCTTC. Protein product: CASSCPGVENEQFF.

The chain is built from TRBV28 and TRBJ1-2; 8 bases fit TRBD1. This CDR3 has 18 residues. V gave up 6 bases and J gave up 7 bases; unmatched junction bases: 22. Per the germline V gene, CDR1 is MDHEN and CDR2 is SYDVKM. The CDR3 region has the DNA TGTGCCAGCAGCCTAGAGCCCCCCCTTCGACAGGGGAAGAGTGGCTACACCTTC. Protein sequence: CASSLEPPLRQGKSGYTF.

The rearrangement links TRBV15 to TRBJ1-2; maybe TRBD1 (6 bases). CDR3 length: 15 amino acids. Trimming took off 1 base at V and 4 bases at J, with 13 bases between the two ends. Germline loops: CDR1 LNHNV, CDR2 YYDKDF (reference sequence). CDR3 amino acids: CATSRAPPGVYGYTF. CDR3 bases: TGTGCCACCAGCAGAGCCCCGCCAGGGGTCTATGGCTACACCTTC.